The 24 T cell receptor beta chains given below trace back to one sample, sequenced in a study of regulatory T cells in long-lasting Graves disease. Arm-PCR of CDR3 regions and iRepertoire HTBI primers were the basis on which TCR beta libraries were built. TCRdb reprocessed the multiplex PCR reads with MiXCR, giving one entry per CDR3 protein. The table includes 700,000 or so distinct CDR3 sequences, 30% detected once. Sample time point: persistent/refractory GD, antithyroid drugs over 5 years with positive TRAb. Making the TCR library involved RNA that had been extracted from PBMCs. This sample comprised peripheral blood mononuclear cells (PBMCs), obtained when the disease was refractory, from a patient treated with antithyroid drugs. The receptors originated from a female donor with Graves disease.

This clonotype was seen more than once but under ten times. The CDR3 coding sequence is TGTGCCAGCAGCTTAGCCTCAGGGGAGGGCTACGAGCAGTACTTC. Protein product: CASSLASGEGYEQYF. The chain uses TRBV7-6 and TRBJ2-7; TRBD2 might be the D (7 bases). CDR1 is SGHVS, CDR2 FNYEAQ, per germline. Trimming took 0 bases from V and 3 from J, leaving 12 bases between them. The CDR3 length is 15 residues.

A few counts support this clonotype. This sequence joins TRBV12-3 or TRBV12-4 and TRBJ2-5, with D tentatively TRBD1 or TRBD2 (5 bases each). The CDR3 is made up of 11 amino acids. The V end was cut by 7 bases, the J end by 7 bases, with 10 bases between. DNA for the CDR3: TGTGCCAGCACTAGAGGGGTGACCCAGTACTTC. This translates into CASTRGVTQYF.

A few counts support this clonotype. The chain links TRBV6-1 to TRBJ1-2; D is uncertain. Between the trimmed V and J ends, which lost 6 bases and 0 bases, there was a span of 11 bases. The length of the CDR3 is 14 residues. Germline V gene lookup returns CDR1 MNHNS and CDR2 SASEGT. CDR3 sequence: CASSPPGANYGYTF. The CDR3 DNA reads TGTGCCAGCAGCCCCCCCGGGGCTAACTATGGCTACACCTTC.

The V and J genes are TRBV25-1 and TRBJ2-3; 15 positions match TRBD2. Germline CDR1 reads MGHDK; CDR2 reads SYGVNS. V lost 3 bases, J lost 3 bases, and 1 base stayed unmatched. There are 16 residues in the CDR3. CDR3 DNA sequence: TGTGCCAGCAGTGATGGGACTAGCGGGAGGACAGATACGCAGTATTTT. This encodes CASSDGTSGRTDTQYF.

V and J are TRBV13 and TRBJ1-1; D not resolved. The CDR3 contains 16 residues. Germline V CDR1 and CDR2: PRHDT, FYEKMQ (reference sequence). V dropped 0 bases and J dropped 0 bases, with 11 bases sitting between them. The chain's CDR3 is CASSLGPTGLNTEAFF. The CDR3 DNA is TGTGCCAGCAGCTTAGGTCCCACCGGATTGAACACTGAAGCTTTCTTT.

This chain connects TRBV6-1 to TRBJ1-5, with D unresolved. The CDR3 spans 16 residues. Germline values: CDR1 MNHNS, CDR2 SASEGT. The V end was cut by 1 base, the J end by 2 bases, with 12 bases between. CDR3 in amino acids: CASSEEPAGGNQPQHF. Written as DNA, the CDR3 is TGTGCCAGCAGTGAAGAACCCGCCGGGGGCAATCAGCCCCAGCATTTT.

This clonotype has a handful of counts. The chain has TRBV12-3 or TRBV12-4 and TRBJ1-1, with TRBD1 matching over 7 bases. The CDR3 totals 15 residues. V lost 8 bases, J lost 0 bases, and 9 bases stayed unmatched. The CDR3 nucleotides are TGTGCCAGCGGGCGGACAGGAGCTATGAACACTGAAGCTTTCTTT. Translating it yields CASGRTGAMNTEAFF.

Only a few counts were recorded for this clonotype. This chain links TRBV11-2 with TRBJ1-3, with D possibly TRBD1 on 5 matching bases. Germline V CDR1 and CDR2: SGHAT, FQNNGV. The CDR3 loop spans 14 amino acids. The ends were cut back, 2 bases at V and 9 bases at J, with 14 bases in the middle. The CDR3 DNA sequence: TGTGCCAGCAGCTTACTGGCAGGGACGGGCACCATATATTTT. Its translation: CASSLLAGTGTIYF.

This clonotype was seen more than once but under ten times. The J gene is TRBJ1-1, the V gene TRBV25-1; D call uncertain. Germline V gene data show CDR1 as MGHDK and CDR2 as SYGVNS. The CDR3 length is 14 residues. Trimming shortened V by 4 bases and J by 1 base, and 10 bases separated the two germline ends. In DNA form, the CDR3 reads TGTGCCAGCAGTGCCACGGGGTGGAACACTGAAGCTTTCTTT. As protein: CASSATGWNTEAFF.

Ten or more counts support this clonotype. The rearrangement uses TRBV6-1 and TRBJ2-7, with TRBD1 matching over 11 bases. The germline gives CDR1 MNHNS, CDR2 SASEGT. The CDR3 is 15 residues long. V shed 6 bases and J 2 bases; nucleotides not matched to a gene: 6. DNA of the CDR3: TGTGCCAGCAGCTGGCCGGGACAGGGGGCCTACGAGCAGTACTTC. Translating gives CASSWPGQGAYEQYF.

This clonotype was recorded at least ten times. Mismatch with germline at one junction end may stem from a read error. This chain joins TRBV12-3 or TRBV12-4 and TRBJ2-5; D gene uncertain. This CDR3 has 12 residues. CDR3 region: CASSLVGETQYF. In DNA form, the CDR3 reads TGTGCCAGCAGCTTAGTAGGCGAGACCCAGTACTTC.

This clonotype was seen a handful of times. This chain uses TRBV29-1 with TRBJ1-3; 9 bases are a match to TRBD1. This CDR3 is built from 14 residues. Germline CDR1 reads SQVTM; CDR2 reads ANQGSEA. J was trimmed by 2 bases and V by 4 bases; bases with no gene match: 3. The CDR3 is CSVGGTGTGNTIYF. CDR3 nucleotides: TGCAGCGTTGGCGGGACAGGGACTGGAAACACCATATATTTT.

This clonotype was recorded once. The J gene is TRBJ2-5, the V gene TRBV7-9; TRBD1 aligns across 9 bases. CDR3 length: 16 residues. The junction had 10 bases not matched to a gene; V was cut back by 7 bases and J by 1 base. Germline-derived CDR1 and CDR2 are SEHNR and FQNEAQ (reference sequence). CDR3 protein: CASNPSRGQGQETQYF. The CDR3, as DNA: TGTGCCAGCAACCCTTCCCGGGGACAGGGCCAAGAGACCCAGTACTTC.

This clonotype has more than one count but fewer than ten. The V gene is TRBV6-1, the J gene TRBJ2-2; D not resolved. Looked up from germline, CDR1 is MNHNS and CDR2 is SASEGT. With 8 bases removed from V and 3 bases from J, the gap between germline ends came to 10 bases. The length of the CDR3 is 13 residues. In DNA form, the CDR3 reads TGTGCCAGCGTATCCTCCGACACCGGGGAGCTGTTTTTT. Residues: CASVSSDTGELFF.

This clonotype came up many times. This chain joins TRBV12-3 or TRBV12-4 and TRBJ2-5; 10 positions match TRBD2. After removal of 6 bases from V and 4 bases from J, the junction contained 14 bases not matched to a gene. The CDR3 runs 17 residues. The CDR3 DNA reads as TGTGCCAGCAGACGATCTAGCGGGAGCTTTGCTGGAGAGACCCAGTACTTC. The encoded protein is CASRRSSGSFAGETQYF.

This clonotype was detected a few times. J is TRBJ2-5 and V is TRBV27, with 7 bases fitting TRBD1. This CDR3 is 16 amino acids long. Germline lookup yields CDR1 MNHEY and CDR2 SMNVEV (reference sequence). V lost 4 bases and J lost 5; bases outside the gene matches: 13. CDR3 sequence (DNA): TGTGCCAGCAGTTCGGACCTGACAGGGCGTGCGGAGACCCAGTACTTC. Its translation: CASSSDLTGRAETQYF.

This clonotype appeared many times. This chain uses TRBV11-2 with TRBJ1-4; TRBD1 might be the D (6 bases). The V end was cut by 2 bases, the J end by 3 bases, with 10 bases between. CDR1 and CDR2 from the germline V gene are SGHAT and FQNNGV. The CDR3 is made up of 15 amino acids. The CDR3, as DNA: TGTGCCAGCAGCTTAAGGGGACACCCTAATGAAAAACTGTTTTTT. It encodes CASSLRGHPNEKLFF. Complete variable domain (other parts from reference TRBV11-2 and TRBJ1-4): EAGVAQSPRYKIIEKRQSVAFWCNPISGHATLYWYQQILGQGPKLLIQFQNNGVVDDSQLPKDRFSAERLKGVDSTLKIQPAKLEDSAVYLCASSLRGHPNEKLFFGSGTQLSVL.

The CDR3 DNA follows: TGCAGCGTTGGCTATAGCAATCAGCCCCAGCATTTT. Translation: CSVGYSNQPQHF. The gene calls are TRBV29-1 and TRBJ1-5; D is undetermined. The CDR3 runs 12 residues. Germline V gives CDR1 SQVTM, CDR2 ANQGSEA. V was pared by 4 bases and J by 0 bases, with 4 bases between.

Turning to this clonotype: The missing conserved phenylalanine or tryptophan at the end of this CDR3 makes a read error likely. The chain uses TRBV11-2 and TRBJ2-7, with no clear D. The V gene lost 1 base and the J gene lost 1 base, with 8 bases spanning the gap. Germline CDR1 and CDR2: SGHAT and FQNNGV. The CDR3 has 14 residues. The CDR3 nucleotides are TGTGCCAGCAGCTTAGTCGGCTTATCCTACGAGCAGTACCTC. This codes for CASSLVGLSYEQYL.

A word on this clonotype: Germline is not matched at one junction end, which may reflect a read error. The chain couples TRBV28 to TRBJ1-6; D is unresolved. Per the germline V gene, CDR1 is MDHEN and CDR2 is SYDVKM. The CDR3 runs 12 residues. The CDR3 protein is CASTLPGRPPHF. The DNA for the CDR3 is TGTGCCAGTACTCTCCCCGGTAGGCCCCCCCACTTT. Full variable domain (outside the CDR3, taken from reference TRBV28 and TRBJ1-6): DVKVTQSSRYLVKRTGEKVFLECVQDMDHENMFWYRQDPGLGLRLIYFSYDVKMKEKGDIPEGYSVSREKKERFSLILESASTNQTSMYLCASTLPGRPPHFGNGTRLTVT.

With respect to this clonotype: Just one base apart from a much larger clone, this may be a read error. The chain joins TRBV7-9 to TRBJ1-4, with TRBD1 as a possible D gene (6 bases). V lost 2 bases to trimming and J lost 2 bases, with 9 bases between them. Germline lookup yields CDR1 SEHNR and CDR2 FQNEAQ (reference sequence). The CDR3 runs 15 residues. The CDR3 spells CASSLRGHTNEKLFF. In nucleotides, the CDR3 is TGTGCCAGCAGCTTAAGGGGACACACTAATGAAAAACTGTTTTTT.

The V and J genes are TRBV6-1 and TRBJ1-3; D call uncertain. The V gene's germline CDR1 is MNHNS and CDR2 SASEGT. Trimming removed 3 bases from V and 4 bases from J, with 10 bases in between. There are 14 residues in the CDR3. CDR3 coding DNA: TGTGCCAGCAGTGACCCCGGGTGGGGAAACACCATATATTTT. This gives the protein CASSDPGWGNTIYF.

V gene TRBV18 combines with J gene TRBJ2-7; no clear D gene. The CDR3 runs 14 residues. Trimming took off 2 bases at V and 7 bases at J, with 15 bases between the two ends. Germline CDR1 is KGHSH and CDR2 is LQKENI. The CDR3 region has the DNA TGTGCCAGCTCACCAAAAGCACAGACCTCGGAGCAGTACTTC. It yields the protein CASSPKAQTSEQYF. The full variable domain, completed using reference TRBV18 and TRBJ2-7, is NAGVMQNPRHLVRRRGQEARLRCSPMKGHSHVYWYRQLPEEGLKFMVYLQKENIIDESGMPKERFSAEFPKEGPSILRIQQVVRGDSAAYFCASSPKAQTSEQYFGPGTRLTVT.

V is TRBV6-5 and J is TRBJ1-1; D is unclear. Germline V gene data show CDR1 as MNHEY and CDR2 as SVGAGI. The V gene lost 2 bases and the J gene lost 6 bases, with 19 bases spanning the gap. This CDR3 spans 16 amino acids. CDR3 coding DNA: TGTGCCAGCAGTTACAGGCGCAGCCCGGTGGGCTCTGAAGCTTTCTTT. Translating gives CASSYRRSPVGSEAFF.